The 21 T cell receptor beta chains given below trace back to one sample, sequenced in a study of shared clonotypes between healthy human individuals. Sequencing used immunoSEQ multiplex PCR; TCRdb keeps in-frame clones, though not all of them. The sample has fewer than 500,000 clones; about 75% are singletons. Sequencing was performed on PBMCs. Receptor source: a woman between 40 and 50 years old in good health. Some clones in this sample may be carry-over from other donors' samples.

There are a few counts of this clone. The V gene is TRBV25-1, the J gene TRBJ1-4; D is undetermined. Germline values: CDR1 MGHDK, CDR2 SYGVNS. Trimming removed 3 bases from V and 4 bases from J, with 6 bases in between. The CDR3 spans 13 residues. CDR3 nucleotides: TGTGCCAGCAGTGATGGGTTTAATGAAAAACTGTTTTTT. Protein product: CASSDGFNEKLFF.

The CDR3 bases are TGTGCCAGCAGCACCCGACAGACTAGCGGGGACACAGATACGCAGTATTTT. Translated, it gives CASSTRQTSGDTDTQYF. This chain uses TRBV7-2 with TRBJ2-3; 11 nucleotides line up with TRBD2. V lost 5 bases and J lost 2; bases outside the gene matches: 9. CDR1 and CDR2 from the germline V gene are SGHTA and FQGNSA. The length of the CDR3 is 17 residues.

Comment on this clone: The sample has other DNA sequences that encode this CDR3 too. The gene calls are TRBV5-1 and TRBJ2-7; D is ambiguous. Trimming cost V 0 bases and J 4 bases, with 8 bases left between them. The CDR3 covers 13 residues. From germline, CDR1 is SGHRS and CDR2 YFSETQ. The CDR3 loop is CASSLDTVYEQYF. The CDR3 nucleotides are TGCGCCAGCAGCTTGGATACAGTATACGAGCAGTACTTC.

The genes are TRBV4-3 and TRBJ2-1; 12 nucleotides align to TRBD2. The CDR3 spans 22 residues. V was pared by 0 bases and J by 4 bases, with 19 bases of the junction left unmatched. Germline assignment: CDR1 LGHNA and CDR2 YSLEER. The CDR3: CASSQEYQPSGWTSGAYNEQFF. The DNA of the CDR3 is TGCGCCAGCAGCCAAGAGTACCAGCCGTCAGGTTGGACTAGCGGGGCTTACAATGAGCAGTTCTTC.

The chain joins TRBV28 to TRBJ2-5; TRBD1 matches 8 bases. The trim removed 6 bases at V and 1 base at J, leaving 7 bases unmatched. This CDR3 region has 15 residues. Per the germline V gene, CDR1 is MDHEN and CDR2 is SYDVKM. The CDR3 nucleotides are TGTGCCAGCAGCACCTACGGACAGGGCCAAGAGACCCAGTACTTC. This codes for CASSTYGQGQETQYF. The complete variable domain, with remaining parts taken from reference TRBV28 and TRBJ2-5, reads DVKVTQSSRYLVKRTGEKVFLECVQDMDHENMFWYRQDPGLGLRLIYFSYDVKMKEKGDIPEGYSVSREKKERFSLILESASTNQTSMYLCASSTYGQGQETQYFGPGTRLLVL.

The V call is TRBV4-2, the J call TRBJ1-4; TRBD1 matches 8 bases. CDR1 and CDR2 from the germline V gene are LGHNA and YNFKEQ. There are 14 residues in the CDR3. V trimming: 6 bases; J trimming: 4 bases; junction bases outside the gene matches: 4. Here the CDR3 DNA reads TGTGCCAGCAGTTTAGACAGGGGTAATGAAAAACTGTTTTTT. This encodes CASSLDRGNEKLFF.

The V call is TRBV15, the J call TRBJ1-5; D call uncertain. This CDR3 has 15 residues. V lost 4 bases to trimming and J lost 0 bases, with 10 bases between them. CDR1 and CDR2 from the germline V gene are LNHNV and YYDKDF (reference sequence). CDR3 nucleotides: TGTGCCACCAGCACCTGGACCGATAGCAATCAGCCCCAGCATTTT. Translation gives CATSTWTDSNQPQHF.

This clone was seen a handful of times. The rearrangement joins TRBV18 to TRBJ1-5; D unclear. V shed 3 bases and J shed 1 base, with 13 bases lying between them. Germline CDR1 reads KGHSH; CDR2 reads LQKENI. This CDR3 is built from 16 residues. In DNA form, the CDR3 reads TGTGCCAGCTCACCGGGTGGGAGAACGAGCAATCAGCCCCAGCATTTT. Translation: CASSPGGRTSNQPQHF.

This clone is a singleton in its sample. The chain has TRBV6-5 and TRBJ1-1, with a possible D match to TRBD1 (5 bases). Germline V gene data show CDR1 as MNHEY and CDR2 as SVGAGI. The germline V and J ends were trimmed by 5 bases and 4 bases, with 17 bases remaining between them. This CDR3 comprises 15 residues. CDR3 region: CASSVGQGFGTEAFF. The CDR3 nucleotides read TGTGCCAGCAGTGTGGGTCAGGGATTCGGCACTGAAGCTTTCTTT.

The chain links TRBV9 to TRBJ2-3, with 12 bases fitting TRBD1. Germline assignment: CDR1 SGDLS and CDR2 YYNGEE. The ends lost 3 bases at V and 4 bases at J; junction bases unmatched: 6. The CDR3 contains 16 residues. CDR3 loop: CASSATGTGGADTQYF. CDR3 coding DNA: TGTGCCAGCAGCGCCACGGGGACAGGGGGCGCAGATACGCAGTATTTT.

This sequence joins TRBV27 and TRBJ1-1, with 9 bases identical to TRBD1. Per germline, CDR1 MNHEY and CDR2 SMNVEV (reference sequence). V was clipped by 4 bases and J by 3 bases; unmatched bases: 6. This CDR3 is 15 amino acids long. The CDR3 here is CASSSLGQGYTEAFF. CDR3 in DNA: TGTGCCAGCAGTTCCCTTGGACAGGGGTACACTGAAGCTTTCTTT.

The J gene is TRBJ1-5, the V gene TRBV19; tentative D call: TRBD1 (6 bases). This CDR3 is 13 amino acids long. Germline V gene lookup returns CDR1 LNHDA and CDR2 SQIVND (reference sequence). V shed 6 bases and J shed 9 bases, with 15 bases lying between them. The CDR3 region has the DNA TGTGCCAGTAGCGGACAGCCCCGGACGCCCCAGCATTTT. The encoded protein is CASSGQPRTPQHF.

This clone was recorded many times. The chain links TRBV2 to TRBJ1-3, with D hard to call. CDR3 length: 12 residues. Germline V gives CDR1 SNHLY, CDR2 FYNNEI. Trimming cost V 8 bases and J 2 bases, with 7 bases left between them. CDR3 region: CASLVTGNTIYF. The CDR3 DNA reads TGTGCCAGCCTTGTTACTGGAAACACCATATATTTT.

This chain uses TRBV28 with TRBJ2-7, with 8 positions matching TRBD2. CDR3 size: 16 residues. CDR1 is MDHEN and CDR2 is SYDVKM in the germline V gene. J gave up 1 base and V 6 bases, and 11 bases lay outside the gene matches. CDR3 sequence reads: CASRKLAGLYSYEQYF. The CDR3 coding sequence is TGTGCCAGCAGAAAGCTAGCGGGTCTCTATTCCTACGAGCAGTACTTC.

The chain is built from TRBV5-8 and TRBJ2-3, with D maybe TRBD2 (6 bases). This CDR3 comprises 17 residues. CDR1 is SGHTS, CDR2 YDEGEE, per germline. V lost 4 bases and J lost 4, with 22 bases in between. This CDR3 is CASSANIAVYGSDTQYF. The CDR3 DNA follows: TGTGCCAGCAGCGCGAATATAGCGGTGTATGGCTCAGATACGCAGTATTTT.

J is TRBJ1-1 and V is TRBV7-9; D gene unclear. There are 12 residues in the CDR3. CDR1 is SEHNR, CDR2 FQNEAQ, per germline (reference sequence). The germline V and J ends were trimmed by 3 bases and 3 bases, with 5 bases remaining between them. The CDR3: CASSFGDTEAFF. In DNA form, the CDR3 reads TGTGCCAGCAGCTTCGGGGACACTGAAGCTTTCTTT.

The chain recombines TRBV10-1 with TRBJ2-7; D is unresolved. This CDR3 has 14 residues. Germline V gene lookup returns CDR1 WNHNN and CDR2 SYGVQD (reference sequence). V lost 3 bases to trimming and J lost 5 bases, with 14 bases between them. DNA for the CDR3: TGCGCCAGCAGTGATCTTTGGGGTTCCCACGAGCAGTACTTC. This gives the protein CASSDLWGSHEQYF.

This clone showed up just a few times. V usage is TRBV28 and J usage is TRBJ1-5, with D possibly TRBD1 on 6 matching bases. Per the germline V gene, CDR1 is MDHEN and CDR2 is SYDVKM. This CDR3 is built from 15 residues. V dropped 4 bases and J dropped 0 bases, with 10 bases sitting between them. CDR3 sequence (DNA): TGTGCCAGCAGTTCGGACAGCGATAGCAATCAGCCCCAGCATTTT. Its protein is CASSSDSDSNQPQHF.

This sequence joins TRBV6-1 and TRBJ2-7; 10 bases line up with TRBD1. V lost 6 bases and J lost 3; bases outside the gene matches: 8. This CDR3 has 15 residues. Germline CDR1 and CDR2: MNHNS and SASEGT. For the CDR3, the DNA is TGTGCCAGCAGAGCAACGGGGGACAGGGGCTACGAGCAGTACTTC. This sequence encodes CASRATGDRGYEQYF.

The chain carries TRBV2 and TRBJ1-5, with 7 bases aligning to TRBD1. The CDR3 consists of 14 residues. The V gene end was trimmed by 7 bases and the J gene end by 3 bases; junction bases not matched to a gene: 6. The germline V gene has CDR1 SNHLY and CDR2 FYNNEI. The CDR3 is CASTRGQYNQPQHF. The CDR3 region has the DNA TGTGCCAGCACCAGGGGACAGTACAATCAGCCCCAGCATTTT.

CDR3 bases: TGTGCCAGCAGCTTGGGAAATGCCCCCCAAGAGACCCAGTACTTC. This gives the protein CASSLGNAPQETQYF. The rearrangement links TRBV5-6 to TRBJ2-5; D uncertain. With 0 bases removed from V and 1 base from J, the gap between germline ends came to 10 bases. Germline CDR1 reads SGHDT; CDR2 reads YYEEEE. The CDR3 contains 15 residues.